This TCR beta chain is from a study of Graves' ophthalmopathy and Graves' hyperthyroidism. V was trimmed by 2 bases and J by 0 bases, leaving 8 bases between them. Germline V CDR1 and CDR2: GTSNPN, SVGIG (reference sequence). CDR3 size: 14 residues. Transcripts of RNA were the source for amplifying TCR beta CDR3 regions. HTBI-primed first-round RT-PCR preceded second-round multiplex PCR. One entry per CDR3 protein results from TCRdb running MiXCR on the multiplex PCR reads. This sample carries about 400,000 distinct CDR3 sequences, 18% of them seen once, and the ten largest clones take roughly 1.6%. What was sequenced was peripheral blood. This receptor was taken from a woman younger than 30 with Graves' ophthalmopathy. The V gene is TRBV30, the J gene TRBJ1-5, with D unclear. DNA of the CDR3: TGTGCCTGGAGTTACCTATCTAGCAATCAGCCCCAGCATTTT. This encodes CAWSYLSSNQPQHF. The complete variable domain, with remaining parts taken from reference TRBV30 and TRBJ1-5, reads SQTIHQWPATLVQPVGSPLSLECTVEGTSNPNLYWYRQAAGRGLQLLFYSVGIGQISSEVPQNLSASRPQDRQFILSSKKLLLSDSGFYLCAWSYLSSNQPQHFGDGTRLSIL.